The subject of this entry is one T cell receptor (beta chain). No antigen is known for it. The CDR3 sequence is 16 residues long. Trimming removed 6 bases at V and 2 bases at J, with 17 bases between. Germline CDR1 is MNHNS and CDR2 is SASEGT. Preparation of TCR beta libraries was done by quantitative 5'-RACE with molecular barcodes. TCRdb recomputed calls from the 5' RACE reads with MiXCR, one row per CDR3 protein. Of 450,000 to 550,000 distinct CDR3 sequences detected, about 5.4% appear once; the ten largest clones hold roughly 3.3%. The data stem from a study of CD8 T cells in ankylosing spondylitis. Notes on the study in general: Disease-associated clones were CD8+ and fairly uncommon in peripheral blood. There was a TCR beta motif, made of fewer than 10 highly homologous variants, that appeared characteristic of ankylosing spondylitis blood. Certain motif variants had earlier been reported in reactive arthritis synovial fluid and blood. Reportedly, matched ankylosing spondylitis synovial fluid was significantly enriched for disease-linked clones.

The chain combines TRBV6-1 with TRBJ2-1, with a tentative D call TRBD2 (6 bases). This TCR was sampled from a male donor with ankylosing spondylitis. Sequencing was done on a sample of blood, either unsorted or a sorted T cell fraction (not recorded which). In DNA, the CDR3 is TGTGCCAGCAGACAACTTCTCGGGGGACCCTACAATGAGCAGTTCTTC. It specifies CASRQLLGGPYNEQFF.